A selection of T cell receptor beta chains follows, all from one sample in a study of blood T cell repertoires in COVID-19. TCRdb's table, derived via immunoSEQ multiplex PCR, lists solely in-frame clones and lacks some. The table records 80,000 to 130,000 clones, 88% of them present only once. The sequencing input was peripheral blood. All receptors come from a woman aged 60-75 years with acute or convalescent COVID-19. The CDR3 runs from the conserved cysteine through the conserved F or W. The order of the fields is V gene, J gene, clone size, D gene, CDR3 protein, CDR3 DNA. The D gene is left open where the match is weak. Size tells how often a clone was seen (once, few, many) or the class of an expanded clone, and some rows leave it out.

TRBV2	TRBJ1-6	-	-	CASSEDRVLRNSPLHF	TGTGCCAGCAGTGAAGACAGGGTTTTAAGAAATTCACCCCTCCACTTT
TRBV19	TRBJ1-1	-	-	CASSTPPDSMNTEAFF	TGTGCCAGTAGTACGCCCCCGGACAGCATGAACACTGAAGCTTTCTTT
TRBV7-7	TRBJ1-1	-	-	CASSRTVNTEAFF	TGTGCTAGCAGCCGGACAGTGAACACTGAAGCTTTCTTT
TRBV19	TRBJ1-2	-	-	CASRPINSNGYGYTF	TGTGCCAGTCGCCCGATAAACAGTAATGGGTATGGCTACACCTTC
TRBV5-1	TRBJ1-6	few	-	CASSSQGSSYNSPLHF	TGCGCCAGCAGCTCCCAGGGGAGCTCCTATAATTCACCCCTCCACTTT
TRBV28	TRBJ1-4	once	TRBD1	CASSLSGTGYEKLFF	TGTGCCAGCAGTTTATCCGGGACAGGGTATGAAAAACTGTTTTTT
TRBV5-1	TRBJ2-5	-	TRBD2	CASSLMLAGGGETQYF	TGCGCCAGCAGCTTGATGCTAGCGGGAGGTGGGGAGACCCAGTACTTC
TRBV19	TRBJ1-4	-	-	CASSAGVANEKLFF	TGTGCCAGTAGTGCAGGGGTAGCTAATGAAAAACTGTTTTTT
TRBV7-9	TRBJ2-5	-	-	CASSLGGGRETQYF	TGTGCCAGCAGCTTAGGAGGCGGGCGGGAGACCCAGTACTTC
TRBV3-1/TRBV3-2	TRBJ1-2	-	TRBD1	CASSQGQGANGYTF	TGTGCCAGCAGCCAAGGACAGGGGGCGAATGGCTACACCTTC
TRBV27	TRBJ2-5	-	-	CASSIGTLGETQYF	TGTGCCAGCAGTATCGGGACTCTGGGGGAGACCCAGTACTTC
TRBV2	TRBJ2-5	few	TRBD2	CASSENPAGGETQYF	TGTGCCAGCAGTGAAAATCCCGCCGGGGGGGAGACCCAGTACTTC
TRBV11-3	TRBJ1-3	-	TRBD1	CASSLGTGAAGNTIYF	TGTGCCAGCAGCTTAGGGACAGGGGCAGCTGGAAACACCATATATTTT
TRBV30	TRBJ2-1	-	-	CAWSSGYNEQFF	TGTGCCTGGAGTTCCGGGTACAATGAGCAGTTCTTC
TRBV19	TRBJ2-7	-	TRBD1	CASSIVGQGTEQYF	TGTGCCAGTAGTATAGTGGGACAGGGGACCGAGCAGTACTTC
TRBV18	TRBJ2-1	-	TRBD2	CASSPTSGGNEQFF	TGTGCCAGCTCACCGACTAGCGGGGGAAATGAGCAGTTCTTC
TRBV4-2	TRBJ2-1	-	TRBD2	CASSQDGAGVNNEQFF	TGTGCCAGCAGCCAAGATGGAGCGGGAGTCAACAATGAGCAGTTCTTC
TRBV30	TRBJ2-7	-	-	CAWSQAFEQYF	TGTGCCTGGAGTCAAGCATTCGAGCAGTACTTC
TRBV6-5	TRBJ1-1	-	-	CASSWGTQNTEAFF	TGTGCCAGCAGTTGGGGGACACAGAACACTGAAGCTTTCTTT
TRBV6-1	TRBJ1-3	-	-	CASSEPPYIGNTIYF	TGTGCCAGCAGTGAACCGCCTTACATTGGAAACACCATATATTTT
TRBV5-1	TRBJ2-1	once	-	CASSGSPEFGEQFF	TGCGCCAGCTCCGGGTCCCCCGAGTTCGGTGAGCAGTTCTTC
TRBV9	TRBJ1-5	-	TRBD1	CASSAGYKDRAYSNQPQHF	TGTGCCAGCAGCGCGGGTTATAAAGACAGGGCTTATAGCAATCAGCCCCAGCATTTT
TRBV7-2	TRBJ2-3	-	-	CASSSRLVSDTQYF	TGTGCCAGCAGCTCCCGACTAGTATCTGATACGCAGTATTTT
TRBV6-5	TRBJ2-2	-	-	CATQKGVGGSGELFF	TGTGCCACCCAGAAGGGGGTTGGGGGATCCGGGGAGCTGTTTTTT